This T cell receptor (beta chain) appears in the sequencing data of a study of blood T cell repertoires in COVID-19 (TCRdb year 2020). Regarding the study in general: Samples from collaborators originated in the United States, Italy and Spain and spanned both the acute and convalescent phases of COVID-19. The prospective study material was composed of cDNA or gDNA derived from T cells, B-cell-depleted T cells, or PBMCs. Deeply sampled blood TCRbeta repertoires from subjects exposed to, actively infected with, or recovered from COVID-19 were included in the dataset. The repertoires were released in a freely available public database intended as a resource for research on the immune response to SARS-CoV-2. Samples came from the ongoing ImmuneRACE study (first 160 participants) plus 1,254 subjects from 6 global collaborators. Sample metadata almost always included a de-identified subject ID, COVID-19 status, age in years and sex. Where available, HLA class I and class II types were obtained from metadata supplied by the sample provider rather than from assay-based typing.

With respect to this clone: The specificity of this receptor is unknown. No clone much larger than this one lies a single base away; base qualities are absent.

Collaborating institutions collected whole blood in K2EDTA tubes following their own protocols. For TCRbeta analysis, collaborators shipped samples as frozen whole blood, isolated PBMCs, or DNA extracted from either of those sample types. Paper-wide results and their limitations: The quantity of clinical and demographic metadata differed by source and by participant and was supplied without curation.

TCRbeta CDR3 regions were amplified from genomic DNA using the immunoSEQ Assay, a bias-controlled multiplex PCR. In the paper's pipeline: Nucleated cell counts per sample were estimated from amplification of reference gene primers within the assay. To quantify the absolute abundance of each unique TCRbeta CDR3 rearrangement, sequence reads were collapsed and filtered. Productive Simpson clonality was computed per sample as the square root of Simpson's diversity index over productive rearrangements. TCRdb retrieved this table from immuneACCESS and kept in-frame rearrangements only. Not all clones are present; in checked studies, unresolved V genes account for under half, and no reason is known for the remainder. The V and J calls and clone size were taken over from that table, and D and trimming were inferred from the DNA. The sample includes about 140,000 clones, with 70% to 90% observed a single time. Less than 5.5% of the sample is held by the ten biggest clonotypes.

Taken from the germline V gene (reference sequence), the CDR1 and CDR2 loops are LNHDA and SQIVND. Its CDR3 holds 14 amino acids, cysteine through phenylalanine. Just the 42-base CDR3 DNA is kept, in frame starting at base 1. Trimming removed 7 bases from V and 2 bases from J, leaving 12 bases between the germline ends. This TCR was sampled from a woman aged 45-65 years with acute or convalescent COVID-19. Sequenced: peripheral blood. This chain joins TRBV19 to TRBJ1-5; matching of 5 bases hints at TRBD1 as the D gene. The encoded CDR3 is CASNTEGGNQPQHF. The nucleotide sequence is given as TGTGCCAGTAATACCGAAGGGGGCAATCAGCCCCAGCATTTT.